This T cell receptor beta chain appears in the sequencing data of a study of PD-L1 blockade in urothelial cancer. Study overall: Analyzed time points were 3 weeks (second dose) and 6 weeks after therapy began. Study results and limitations: Better survival was predicted when blood TCR clonality before treatment fell below the median.

Time point noted: pretreatment peripheral blood. Generated by immunoSEQ multiplex PCR, the TCRdb table keeps only in-frame clones and is missing some. The repertoire holds 50,000 to 55,000 clones, with around 74% as singletons. Remarks on this clone: Its antigen is as yet unknown.

J gave up 9 bases and V 5 bases, and 8 bases lay outside the gene matches. This CDR3 region has 14 residues. Germline V gene sequence: CDR1 SNHLY, CDR2 FYNNEI. The chain combines TRBV2 with TRBJ1-1; the match to TRBD1 covers 11 bases. This sequence originates from a man between 65 and 85 years old with urothelial cancer. The sequencing here drew on PBMCs, taken around atezolizumab (anti-PD-L1) treatment. The CDR3 loop reads CASSKGGQGGQAFF. The CDR3, as DNA: TGTGCCAGCAGTAAAGGGGGACAGGGGGGGCAAGCTTTCTTT.